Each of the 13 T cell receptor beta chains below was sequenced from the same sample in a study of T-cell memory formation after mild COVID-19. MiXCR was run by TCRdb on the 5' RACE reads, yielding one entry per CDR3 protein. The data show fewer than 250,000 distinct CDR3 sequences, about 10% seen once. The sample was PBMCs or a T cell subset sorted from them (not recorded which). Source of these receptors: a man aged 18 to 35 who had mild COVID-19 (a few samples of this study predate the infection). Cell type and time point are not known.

The CDR3 region is CASSQDLAQETQYF. For the CDR3, the DNA is TGCGCCAGCAGCCAAGATCTAGCTCAAGAGACCCAGTACTTC. This chain uses TRBV4-1 with TRBJ2-5; perhaps TRBD2 as D (5 bases). From germline, CDR1 is MGHRA and CDR2 YSYEKL. The V end was cut by 0 bases, the J end by 2 bases, with 7 bases between. This CDR3 contains 14 residues.

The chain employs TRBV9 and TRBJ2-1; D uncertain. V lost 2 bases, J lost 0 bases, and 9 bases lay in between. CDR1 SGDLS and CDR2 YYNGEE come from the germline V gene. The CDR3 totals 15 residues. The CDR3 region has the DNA TGTGCCAGCAGCGTCGAAGTTTACTCCTACAATGAGCAGTTCTTC. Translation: CASSVEVYSYNEQFF. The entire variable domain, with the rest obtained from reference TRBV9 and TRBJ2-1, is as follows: DSGVTQTPKHLITATGQRVTLRCSPRSGDLSVYWYQQSLDQGLQFLIQYYNGEERAKGNILERFSAQQFPDLHSELNLSSLELGDSALYFCASSVEVYSYNEQFFGPGTRLTVL.

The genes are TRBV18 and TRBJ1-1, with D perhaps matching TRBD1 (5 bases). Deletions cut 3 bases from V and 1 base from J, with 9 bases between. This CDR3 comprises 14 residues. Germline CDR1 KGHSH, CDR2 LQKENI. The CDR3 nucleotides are TGTGCCAGCTCACCCAATGGGGGGAACACTGAAGCTTTCTTT. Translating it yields CASSPNGGNTEAFF.

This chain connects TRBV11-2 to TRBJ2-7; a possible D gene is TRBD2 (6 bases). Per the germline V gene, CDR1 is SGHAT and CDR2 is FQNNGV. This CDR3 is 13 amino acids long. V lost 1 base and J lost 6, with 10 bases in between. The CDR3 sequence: CASSLVLGGEQYF. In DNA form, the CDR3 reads TGTGCCAGCAGCTTAGTTTTGGGGGGCGAGCAGTACTTC.

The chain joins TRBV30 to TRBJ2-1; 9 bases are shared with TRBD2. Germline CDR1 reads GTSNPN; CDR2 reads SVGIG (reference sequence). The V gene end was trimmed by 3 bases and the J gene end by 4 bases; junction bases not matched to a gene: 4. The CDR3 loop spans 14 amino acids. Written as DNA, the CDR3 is TGTGCCTGGAGAAGCGGGGGGACTTACAATGAGCAGTTCTTC. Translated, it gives CAWRSGGTYNEQFF. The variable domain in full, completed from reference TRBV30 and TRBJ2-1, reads SQTIHQWPATLVQPVGSPLSLECTVEGTSNPNLYWYRQAAGRGLQLLFYSVGIGQISSEVPQNLSASRPQDRQFILSSKKLLLSDSGFYLCAWRSGGTYNEQFFGPGTRLTVL.

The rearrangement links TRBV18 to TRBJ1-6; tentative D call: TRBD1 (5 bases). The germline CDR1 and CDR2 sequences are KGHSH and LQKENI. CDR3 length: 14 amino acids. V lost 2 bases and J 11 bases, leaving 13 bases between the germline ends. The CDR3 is CASSPGDGRAPLHF. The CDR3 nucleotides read TGTGCCAGCTCACCAGGGGACGGTCGGGCACCCCTCCACTTT. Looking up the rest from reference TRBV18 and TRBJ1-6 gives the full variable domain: NAGVMQNPRHLVRRRGQEARLRCSPMKGHSHVYWYRQLPEEGLKFMVYLQKENIIDESGMPKERFSAEFPKEGPSILRIQQVVRGDSAAYFCASSPGDGRAPLHFGNGTRLTVT.

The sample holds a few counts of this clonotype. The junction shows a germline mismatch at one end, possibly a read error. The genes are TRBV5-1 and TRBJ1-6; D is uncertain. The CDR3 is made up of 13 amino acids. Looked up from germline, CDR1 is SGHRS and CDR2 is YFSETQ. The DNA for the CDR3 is TGCGCCAGCAGTTTGGCAGTCAATTCACCCCTCCACTTT. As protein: CASSLAVNSPLHF.

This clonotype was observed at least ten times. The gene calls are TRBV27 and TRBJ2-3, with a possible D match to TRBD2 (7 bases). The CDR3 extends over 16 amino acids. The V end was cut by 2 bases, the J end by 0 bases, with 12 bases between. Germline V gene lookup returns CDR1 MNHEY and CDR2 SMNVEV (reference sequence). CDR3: CASSLRGGASTDTQYF. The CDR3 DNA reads TGTGCCAGCAGTTTACGTGGGGGGGCTAGCACAGATACGCAGTATTTT.

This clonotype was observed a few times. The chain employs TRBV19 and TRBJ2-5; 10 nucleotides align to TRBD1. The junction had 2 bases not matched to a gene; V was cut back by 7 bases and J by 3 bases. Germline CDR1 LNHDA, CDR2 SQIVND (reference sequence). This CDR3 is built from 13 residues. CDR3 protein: CASMGTGEETQYF. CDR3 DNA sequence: TGTGCCAGTATGGGGACAGGGGAAGAGACCCAGTACTTC.

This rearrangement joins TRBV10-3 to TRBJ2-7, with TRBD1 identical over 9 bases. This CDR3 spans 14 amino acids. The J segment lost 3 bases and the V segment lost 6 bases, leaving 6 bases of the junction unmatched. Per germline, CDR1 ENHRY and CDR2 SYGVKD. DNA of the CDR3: TGTGCCATCAGCGAGGGGGGACAGGGCTACGAGCAGTACGTC. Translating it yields CAISEGGQGYEQYV.

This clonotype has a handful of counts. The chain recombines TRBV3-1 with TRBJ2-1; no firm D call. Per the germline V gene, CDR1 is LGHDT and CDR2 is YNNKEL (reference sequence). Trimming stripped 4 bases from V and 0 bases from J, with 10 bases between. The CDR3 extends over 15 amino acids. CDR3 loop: CASSPLVGSYNEQFF. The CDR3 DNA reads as TGTGCCAGCAGCCCCCTGGTTGGCTCCTACAATGAGCAGTTCTTC.

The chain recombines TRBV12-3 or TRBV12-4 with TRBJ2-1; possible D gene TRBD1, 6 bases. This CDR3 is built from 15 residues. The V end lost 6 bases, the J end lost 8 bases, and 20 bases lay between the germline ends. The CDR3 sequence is CASRSQGAGQDEQFF. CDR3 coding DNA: TGTGCCAGCAGATCACAGGGCGCGGGCCAGGATGAGCAGTTCTTC.

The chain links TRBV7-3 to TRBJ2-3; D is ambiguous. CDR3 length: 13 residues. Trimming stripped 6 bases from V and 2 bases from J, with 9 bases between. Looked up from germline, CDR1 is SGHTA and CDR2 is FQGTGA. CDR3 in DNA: TGTGCCAGCAGTCGGGCGCTCACAGATACGCAGTATTTT. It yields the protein CASSRALTDTQYF.